The clone carrying this T cell receptor (beta chain) was detected a few times. Antigen: not known. This specimen comes from a study of cytomegalovirus exposure and HLA in healthy donors. The PCR had 60 Vbeta and 13 Jbeta primers. Method: immunoSEQ multiplex PCR; TCRdb's copy keeps in-frame clones and lacks some. This sample has 80,000 to 95,000 clones, with around 64% found just once. The study, taken as a whole, reports: In a later analysis, several top co-occurrence clusters appeared linked to parvovirus B19, influenza, CMV and Epstein-Barr virus. Other equally common chains were less clonally expanded than HLA-associated TCR beta chains, a later analysis showed. Roughly uniform sequencing depth across donors was assumed, possibly incorrectly.

CDR1 and CDR2 (germline): LGHNA, YSLEER. The CDR3 totals 17 residues. V shed 8 bases and J shed 0 bases, with 17 bases lying between them. Input material: PBMCs. This chain links TRBV4-3 with TRBJ2-6; a weak D match, TRBD2 (7 bases). The TCR sequence derives from a human donor in good health. CDR3 in DNA: TGCGCCAGCGGCTCGGCGGGGGCCGACTCTGGGGCCAACGTCCTGACTTTC. It specifies CASGSAGADSGANVLTF.